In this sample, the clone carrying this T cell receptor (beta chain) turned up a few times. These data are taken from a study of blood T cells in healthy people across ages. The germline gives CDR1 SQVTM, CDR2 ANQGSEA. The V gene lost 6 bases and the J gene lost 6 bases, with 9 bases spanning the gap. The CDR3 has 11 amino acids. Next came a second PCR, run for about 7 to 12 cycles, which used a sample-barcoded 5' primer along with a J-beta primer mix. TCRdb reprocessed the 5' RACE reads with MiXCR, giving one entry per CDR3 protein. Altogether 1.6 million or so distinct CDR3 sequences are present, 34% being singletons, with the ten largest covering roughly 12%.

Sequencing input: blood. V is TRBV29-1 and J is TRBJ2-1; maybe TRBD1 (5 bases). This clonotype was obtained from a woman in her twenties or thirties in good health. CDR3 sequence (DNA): TGCAGCGTGGAAAGGGGCAATGAGCAGTTCTTC. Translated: CSVERGNEQFF.